This T cell receptor beta chain was identified in a study of sequential checkpoint blockade in melanoma. Treatment of the sample: randomized to nivolumab then ipilimumab (arm A) or the reverse (arm B). TCRdb keeps only in-frame clones here, not all; method: immunoSEQ multiplex PCR. Of a few thousand clones in the sample, 70% to 90% were seen once. The TCR originated in a human donor with melanoma. The source was CD8+ T cells sorted from blood (inferred from file names), collected from a patient given nivolumab and ipilimumab in sequence.

DNA of the CDR3: TGTGCCAGCAGTTCGGGACTCACAGATACGCAGTATTTT. Its translation: CASSSGLTDTQYF. V gene TRBV5-4 combines with J gene TRBJ2-3, with D possibly TRBD2 on 6 matching bases. CDR3 length: 13 residues. Trimming removed 5 bases from V and 2 bases from J, with 9 bases in between. The germline CDR1 and CDR2 sequences are SGHNT and YYREEE (reference sequence).